The T cell receptor beta chain under discussion was sequenced for a study of blood T cell repertoires in COVID-19. J gave up 8 bases and V 4 bases, and 7 bases lay outside the gene matches. The CDR3 covers 13 residues. Germline CDR1 is SGHRS and CDR2 is YFSETQ. Clones were sequenced by immunoSEQ multiplex PCR, and TCRdb holds only the in-frame ones, with some missing. The table has 90,000 to 120,000 clones, around 90% seen once; the top ten hold 4.9%. This chain links TRBV5-1 with TRBJ1-2, with TRBD1 matching over 8 bases. The source is a middle-aged man with active or convalescent COVID-19. Sequences were obtained from peripheral blood. The CDR3 sequence is CASSPTGEIGYTF. The DNA for the CDR3 is TGCGCCAGCAGCCCGACAGGGGAGATCGGCTACACCTTC.